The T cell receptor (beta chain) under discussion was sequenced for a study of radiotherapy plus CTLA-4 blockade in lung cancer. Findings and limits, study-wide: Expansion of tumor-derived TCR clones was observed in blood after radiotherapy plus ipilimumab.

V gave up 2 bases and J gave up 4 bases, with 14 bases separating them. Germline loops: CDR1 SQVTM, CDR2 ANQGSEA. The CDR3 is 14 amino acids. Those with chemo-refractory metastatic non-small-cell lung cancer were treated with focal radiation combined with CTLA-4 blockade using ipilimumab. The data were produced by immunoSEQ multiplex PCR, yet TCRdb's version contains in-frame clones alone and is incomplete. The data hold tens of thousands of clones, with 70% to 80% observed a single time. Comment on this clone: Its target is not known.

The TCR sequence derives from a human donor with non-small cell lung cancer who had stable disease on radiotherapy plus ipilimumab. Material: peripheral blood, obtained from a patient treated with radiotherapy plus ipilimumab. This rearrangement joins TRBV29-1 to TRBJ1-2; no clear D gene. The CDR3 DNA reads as TGCAGCGTTGAAAAGTCCCAAAACGGCTATGGCTACACCTTC. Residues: CSVEKSQNGYGYTF.